This TCR beta chain was profiled in a study of T-cell reconstitution after alpha-beta-depleted transplantation in children. Germline-derived CDR1 and CDR2 are SGHRS and YFSETQ. The V segment lost 3 bases and the J segment 6 bases; nucleotides outside the gene matches: 4. This CDR3 region has 14 residues. This clonotype was counted between two and nine times. Preparation of the TCRbeta library used unique molecular identifiers. TCRdb re-called the PCR reads with MiXCR, one entry per CDR3 protein. The table lists 200,000 to 250,000 distinct CDR3 sequences, roughly 10% of them singletons. The sequence came from a human donor who donated a stem cell graft to a child with acute lymphoblastic leukemia. Sequencing used PBMCs from the stem cell graft donor, obtained from the stem cell graft. The rearrangement uses TRBV5-1 and TRBJ1-5; TRBD1 matches at 9 bases. CDR3 loop: CASSYTGGTQPQHF. The CDR3 bases are TGCGCCAGCAGCTATACAGGGGGCACTCAGCCCCAGCATTTT.